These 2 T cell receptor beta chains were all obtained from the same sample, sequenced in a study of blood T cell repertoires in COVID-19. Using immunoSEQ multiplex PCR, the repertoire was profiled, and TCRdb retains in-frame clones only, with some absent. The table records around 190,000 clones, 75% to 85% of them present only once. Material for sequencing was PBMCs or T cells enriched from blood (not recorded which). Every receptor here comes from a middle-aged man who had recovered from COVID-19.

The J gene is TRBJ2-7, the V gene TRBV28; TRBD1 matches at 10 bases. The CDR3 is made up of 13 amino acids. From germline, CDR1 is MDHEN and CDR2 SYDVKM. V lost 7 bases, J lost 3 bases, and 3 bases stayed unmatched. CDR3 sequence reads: CASTRDRGYEQYF. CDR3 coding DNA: TGTGCCAGCACCCGGGACAGGGGCTACGAGCAGTACTTC. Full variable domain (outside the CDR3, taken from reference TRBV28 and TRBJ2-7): DVKVTQSSRYLVKRTGEKVFLECVQDMDHENMFWYRQDPGLGLRLIYFSYDVKMKEKGDIPEGYSVSREKKERFSLILESASTNQTSMYLCASTRDRGYEQYFGPGTRLTVT.

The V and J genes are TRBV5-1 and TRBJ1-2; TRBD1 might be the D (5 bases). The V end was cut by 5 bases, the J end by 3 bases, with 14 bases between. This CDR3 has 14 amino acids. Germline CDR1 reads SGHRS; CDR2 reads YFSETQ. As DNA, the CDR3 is TGCGCCAGCAGAACGACGCCGGGGGACTATGGCTACACCTTC. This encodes CASRTTPGDYGYTF.